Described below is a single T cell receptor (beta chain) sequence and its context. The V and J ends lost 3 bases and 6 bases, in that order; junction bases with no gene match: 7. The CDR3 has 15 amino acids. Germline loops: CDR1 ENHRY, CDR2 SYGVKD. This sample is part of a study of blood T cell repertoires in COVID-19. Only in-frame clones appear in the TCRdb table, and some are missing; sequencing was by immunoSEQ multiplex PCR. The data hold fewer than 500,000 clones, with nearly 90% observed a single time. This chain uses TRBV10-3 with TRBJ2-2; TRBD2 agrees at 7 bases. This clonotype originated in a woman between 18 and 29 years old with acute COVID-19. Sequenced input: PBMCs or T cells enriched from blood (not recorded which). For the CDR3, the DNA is TGTGCCATCAGTGACTGGCGGGAGCGGGCCGGGGAGCTGTTTTTT. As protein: CAISDWRERAGELFF.